Presented here are 10 T cell receptor beta chains from one specimen sequenced in a study of blood T cell repertoires in COVID-19 (dated by TCRdb to the early 2020s). Receptors were amplified or captured by the immunoSEQ multiplex PCR assay. TCRdb took this table from immuneACCESS and kept in-frame rearrangements with V and J called. Such tables lack part of the clones; where checked against another copy, unresolved V genes explain under half of the gap, and the rest is unexplained. Within this sample are under 150,000 clones, with roughly 69% of them counted one time only. The top ten clones comprise 2% to 2.5% of the sample. Sequencing used peripheral blood. These receptors were taken from a woman between 65 and 79 years old with acute or convalescent COVID-19.

The chain recombines TRBV28 with TRBJ1-5, with D possibly being TRBD1 (6 bases). Germline CDR1 is MDHEN and CDR2 is SYDVKM. V dropped 6 bases and J dropped 4 bases, with 13 bases sitting between them. CDR3 length: 14 amino acids. The CDR3 nucleotides read TGTGCCAGCAGAATACAGGGAAAGAATCAGCCCCAGCATTTT. As protein: CASRIQGKNQPQHF.

CDR3 amino acids: CAIRPRGTQGTEAFF. Written as DNA, the CDR3 is TGTGCCATCAGACCCCGCGGGACCCAGGGCACTGAAGCTTTCTTT. The chain is built from TRBV10-3 and TRBJ1-1, with D possibly TRBD1 on 5 matching bases. Germline CDR1 reads ENHRY; CDR2 reads SYGVKD. The CDR3 runs to 15 residues. The V gene lost 6 bases and the J gene lost 4 bases, with 18 bases spanning the gap.

This clone has a count of ten or more. The chain joins TRBV2 to TRBJ2-2; D is unclear. Germline V gives CDR1 SNHLY, CDR2 FYNNEI. The CDR3 is made up of 15 amino acids. The ends were cut back, 4 bases at V and 3 bases at J, with 12 bases in the middle. CDR3 amino acids: CASSGPGLDTGELFF. CDR3 in DNA: TGTGCCAGCAGTGGCCCAGGATTGGACACCGGGGAGCTGTTTTTT.

V gene TRBV6-2 or TRBV6-3 combines with J gene TRBJ2-5, with D unclear. The CDR3 is 11 amino acids. The V end was cut by 5 bases, the J end by 5 bases, with 6 bases between. The germline gives CDR1 MNHEY, CDR2 SVGEGT. The CDR3 DNA is TGTGCCAGCAGTACCCAGGAGACCCAGTACTTC. Translation: CASSTQETQYF.

The sample holds a few counts of this clone. The chain carries TRBV18 and TRBJ1-1, with a tentative D call TRBD1 (5 bases). Germline V CDR1 and CDR2: KGHSH, LQKENI. Trimming took 2 bases from V and 2 from J, leaving 12 bases between them. This CDR3 contains 15 residues. The CDR3 nucleotides are TGTGCCAGCTCACCATCACTTGACAGAAACACTGAAGCTTTCTTT. Residues: CASSPSLDRNTEAFF.

This clone was observed once. The gene calls are TRBV18 and TRBJ1-2; the D is unclear. Deletions cut 3 bases from V and 4 bases from J, with 9 bases between. Germline V gene sequence: CDR1 KGHSH, CDR2 LQKENI. CDR3 length: 13 residues. The CDR3 loop reads CASSPDGGYGYTF. CDR3 coding DNA: TGTGCCAGCTCACCCGACGGCGGCTATGGCTACACCTTC.

V usage is TRBV30 and J usage is TRBJ1-4; D might be TRBD1 (5 bases). The CDR3 runs to 14 residues. Trimming stripped 2 bases from V and 3 bases from J, with 10 bases between. Germline assignment: CDR1 GTSNPN and CDR2 SVGIG (reference sequence). The CDR3 loop reads CAWSRRGANEKLFF. In DNA form, the CDR3 reads TGTGCCTGGAGTAGGAGGGGTGCTAATGAAAAACTGTTTTTT.

This chain connects TRBV7-9 to TRBJ1-4; 8 bases line up with TRBD1. The CDR3 runs 15 residues. Germline V gives CDR1 SEHNR, CDR2 FQNEAQ (reference sequence). V was clipped by 1 base and J by 5 bases; unmatched bases: 3. CDR3 DNA: TGTGCCAGCAGCTTAGGGACAGGGACAAATGAAAAACTGTTTTTT. Translated: CASSLGTGTNEKLFF.

This clone was observed a few times. The rearrangement links TRBV5-1 to TRBJ2-2; D remains ambiguous. The V end lost 0 bases, the J end lost 7 bases, and 10 bases lay between the germline ends. The CDR3 runs to 14 residues. Germline CDR1 is SGHRS and CDR2 is YFSETQ. The CDR3 nucleotides read TGCGCCAGCAGCTTGGCATCTGAGAACGGGGAGCTGTTTTTT. It encodes CASSLASENGELFF.

The chain carries TRBV5-4 and TRBJ1-1; TRBD1 matches 7 bases. The CDR3 runs 13 residues. CDR1 and CDR2 (germline): SGHNT, YYREEE (reference sequence). Trimming took 3 bases from V and 6 from J; bases not matched to a gene: 5. CDR3 loop: CASSSTGKAEAFF. CDR3 nucleotides: TGTGCCAGCAGCTCGACAGGGAAGGCTGAAGCTTTCTTT.